The clone carrying this T cell receptor beta chain showed up just a few times. Its antigen is unknown. The sample is drawn from a study of T-cell memory formation after mild COVID-19. Study-wide findings and caveats: Among CD4+ contracting clones, most were CM and EM, and CD8+ ones EMRA. Among clones contracting day 15 to 85, CD4/CD8 was balanced, whereas later expanders leaned CD4+.

It was 5'RACE with constant-segment primers that produced the TCR alpha and TCR beta cDNA libraries, which carried sample barcodes and UMIs. TCRdb reprocessed the 5' RACE reads via MiXCR and lists one record per CDR3 protein. The sample lists about 410,000 distinct CDR3 sequences; 15% to 20% were seen once. The germline CDR1 and CDR2 sequences are SGHTA and FQGNSA. Trimming at V came to 2 bases and at J to 0 bases, leaving 17 bases not matched to a gene. The CDR3 consists of 21 residues. The source material was PBMCs or a T cell subset sorted from them (not recorded which). The chain employs TRBV7-2 and TRBJ2-7, with TRBD2 matching 12 bases. This TCR was recovered from a man between 18 and 29 years old who had mild COVID-19 (a few samples of this study predate the infection). Cell type and time point are not known. Written as DNA, the CDR3 is TGTGCCAGCAGCTTAAGGCCTAGCGGGGGGGATTTTCTCCCTAGCTCCTACGAGCAGTACTTC. The encoded protein is CASSLRPSGGDFLPSSYEQYF.